The source of this T cell receptor beta chain is a study of CD8+ T cells in alopecia areata. Study at large: Oral tofacitinib (5 to 10 mg twice daily) was administered to treated patients. General study findings and limits: Affected lesional scalp, above all in alopecia totalis/universalis, was more clonal than normal scalp. Among the 100 top clones, expanded CD8+ clones, like scalp clonality, were significantly decreased by tofacitinib.

A note on this clone: The antigen remains undetermined. The same CDR3 also results from other DNA sequences found in this sample.

As to treatment: oral pan-JAK inhibitor, 5-10 mg twice daily. Cell sorting on a FACSAria was used to separate CD4+ and CD8+ T cells from the PBMCs. The CDR3 contains 12 residues. V was pared by 6 bases and J by 9 bases, with 9 bases between. Germline CDR1 reads MNHEY; CDR2 reads SVGAGI. Reverse transcribed after extraction, RNA yielded cDNA as the sequencing template. The method was immunoSEQ multiplex PCR; TCRdb's version includes in-frame clones alone and lacks a portion of them. Counted here are some 190,000 clones, roughly three fifths occurring once; the ten biggest clones make up about 1.3%. The receptor comes from a human donor with alopecia areata. The specimen was CD4+ T cells sorted from blood, collected between weeks 49 and 50, from a patient treated with tofacitinib. This sequence joins TRBV6-5 and TRBJ1-6; D might be TRBD1 (6 bases). CDR3 amino acids: CASRQGGSPLHF. The CDR3 coding sequence is TGTGCCAGCAGACAGGGTGGTTCACCCCTCCACTTT.